These 27 T cell receptor beta chains originate from one sample sequenced in a study of blood T cell repertoires in COVID-19. Data came from immunoSEQ multiplex PCR; TCRdb stores just in-frame clones and leaves some out. The repertoire has 150,000 to 180,000 clones, about 88% of them found once; the top ten carry 8.3%. Input material: peripheral blood. The origin of the receptors is a woman aged 55-69 years with COVID-19, enrolled during active disease.

The chain is built from TRBV6-5 and TRBJ2-7, with D maybe TRBD2 (5 bases). Trimming left V 2 bases short and J 4 bases short, with 9 bases between. From germline, CDR1 is MNHEY and CDR2 SVGAGI. This CDR3 is built from 13 residues. The CDR3 loop reads CASSYEGRYEQYF. CDR3 DNA: TGTGCCAGCAGTTACGAGGGAAGGTACGAGCAGTACTTC.

V is TRBV19 and J is TRBJ2-7; weak D call: TRBD1 (6 bases). In germline, CDR1 is LNHDA, CDR2 SQIVND (reference sequence). The germline V and J ends were trimmed by 4 bases and 2 bases, with 12 bases remaining between them. This CDR3 has 14 amino acids. CDR3 in DNA: TGTGCCAGTAGTAACCGGGACAAAGCCTACGAGCAGTACTTC. Its protein product is CASSNRDKAYEQYF.

Here the CDR3 DNA reads TGTGCCAGCAGCTTCCCCGGGAGCAATCAGCCCCAGCATTTT. Its protein is CASSFPGSNQPQHF. The chain couples TRBV7-3 to TRBJ1-5; no clear D. The CDR3 is 14 residues long. Trimming pared 3 bases from V and 1 base from J, leaving 7 bases between. Germline V gives CDR1 SGHTA, CDR2 FQGTGA.

A few counts support this clone. The rearrangement uses TRBV9 and TRBJ2-7; 10 bases are a match to TRBD1. CDR3 length equals 16 residues. V lost 3 bases to trimming and J lost 3 bases; unmatched junction nucleotides: 9. Germline V gene sequence: CDR1 SGDLS, CDR2 YYNGEE. CDR3 bases: TGTGCCAGCAGCGCAAAGACAGGGGGCCTAGGCTACGAGCAGTACTTC. Translating gives CASSAKTGGLGYEQYF.

V usage is TRBV14 and J usage is TRBJ2-5; TRBD2 matches at 9 bases. Looked up from germline, CDR1 is SGHDN and CDR2 is FVKESK. The V segment lost 0 bases and the J segment 6 bases; nucleotides outside the gene matches: 8. CDR3 size: 16 residues. The CDR3 protein is CASSQESGTSRQTQYF. The CDR3 DNA sequence: TGTGCCAGCAGCCAAGAATCGGGGACTAGCAGACAGACCCAGTACTTC.

The chain employs TRBV30 and TRBJ1-4; 7 bases match TRBD1. V was clipped by 5 bases and J by 5 bases; unmatched bases: 14. Germline-derived CDR1 and CDR2 are GTSNPN and SVGIG (reference sequence). This CDR3 comprises 16 residues. CDR3 protein: CAWDVGQPSQNEKLFF. The CDR3 DNA reads as TGTGCCTGGGACGTGGGACAGCCCTCCCAGAATGAAAAACTGTTTTTT.

This clone was picked up one time. This chain joins TRBV18 and TRBJ2-5; D is ambiguous. Deletions cut 2 bases from V and 6 bases from J, with 10 bases between. Germline CDR1 is KGHSH and CDR2 is LQKENI. The CDR3 totals 13 residues. CDR3 bases: TGTGCCAGCTCACCAGGGCTCGACAAGACCCAGTACTTC. Translating gives CASSPGLDKTQYF.

The sample holds a few counts of this clone. The genes are TRBV6-4 and TRBJ1-1; weak D call: TRBD1 (5 bases). Trimming took off 3 bases at V and 4 bases at J, with 12 bases between the two ends. The CDR3 sequence is 14 residues long. Per germline, CDR1 MRHNA and CDR2 SNTAGT. The CDR3 nucleotides are TGTGCCAGCAGTGAGTCACAGGAGGGCACTGAAGCTTTCTTT. Its translation is CASSESQEGTEAFF.

V is TRBV4-1 and J is TRBJ2-3; 7 bases agree with TRBD2. The J segment lost 2 bases and the V segment lost 6 bases, leaving 8 bases of the junction unmatched. CDR1 and CDR2 from the germline V gene are MGHRA and YSYEKL. This CDR3 has 15 residues. The CDR3 DNA follows: TGCGCCAGCAGATCTCCTAGCGGCCTCACAGATACGCAGTATTTT. Protein: CASRSPSGLTDTQYF.

The rearrangement uses TRBV6-5 and TRBJ1-1, with D hard to call. CDR3 length: 13 amino acids. Germline CDR1 is MNHEY and CDR2 is SVGAGI. Trimming removed 5 bases at V and 0 bases at J, with 7 bases between. CDR3 residues: CASSMSMNTEAFF. The CDR3 DNA is TGTGCCAGCAGTATGAGTATGAACACTGAAGCTTTCTTT.

This clone was seen only a few times. V gene TRBV29-1 combines with J gene TRBJ1-2; 7 positions match TRBD1. Per germline, CDR1 SQVTM and CDR2 ANQGSEA. CDR3 size: 13 residues. The V and J ends lost 3 bases and 2 bases, in that order; junction bases with no gene match: 3. The CDR3 protein is CSVDETGNYGYTF. The CDR3 DNA reads TGCAGCGTTGACGAGACAGGGAACTATGGCTACACCTTC.

This chain links TRBV9 with TRBJ2-7, with D tentatively TRBD1 (5 bases). The V gene lost 2 bases and the J gene lost 7 bases, with 13 bases spanning the gap. Germline CDR1 SGDLS, CDR2 YYNGEE. This CDR3 is 13 amino acids long. This CDR3 is CASSVAAGWEQYF. The CDR3 nucleotides read TGTGCCAGCAGCGTCGCGGCAGGGTGGGAGCAGTACTTC.

The chain uses TRBV19 and TRBJ2-3, with 13 nucleotides matching TRBD2. The CDR3 spans 16 residues. CDR1 is LNHDA, CDR2 SQIVND, per germline (reference sequence). The V and J ends lost 4 bases and 1 base, in that order; junction bases with no gene match: 2. This CDR3 is CASSNGLAGGTDTQYF. CDR3 coding DNA: TGTGCCAGTAGTAATGGACTAGCGGGAGGCACAGATACGCAGTATTTT.

J is TRBJ2-3 and V is TRBV4-2, with D possibly TRBD1 on 6 matching bases. CDR1 LGHNA and CDR2 YNFKEQ come from the germline V gene. Trimming removed 5 bases from V and 2 bases from J, with 11 bases in between. CDR3 length: 14 residues. CDR3 sequence (DNA): TGTGCCAGCAGCTACCGGACAGACACAGATACGCAGTATTTT. Translating it yields CASSYRTDTDTQYF.

This chain uses TRBV6-5 with TRBJ1-4; maybe TRBD1 (5 bases). This CDR3 comprises 13 residues. The V gene lost 8 bases and the J gene lost 8 bases, with 15 bases spanning the gap. From germline, CDR1 is MNHEY and CDR2 SVGAGI. The DNA of the CDR3 is TGTGCCAGCCGGGGACCGGGGGTCGAAAAACTGTTTTTT. It codes for CASRGPGVEKLFF.

V gene TRBV6-1 combines with J gene TRBJ1-6, with D perhaps matching TRBD1 (5 bases). CDR1 is MNHNS, CDR2 SASEGT, per germline. There are 14 residues in the CDR3. V was trimmed by 6 bases and J by 7 bases, leaving 13 bases between them. DNA for the CDR3: TGTGCCAGCAGCCCCGCGGGGGAGAATTCACCCCTCCACTTT. Encoded protein: CASSPAGENSPLHF.

V is TRBV2 and J is TRBJ1-1; D perhaps matches TRBD1 (5 bases). Trimming removed 8 bases from V and 6 bases from J, with 19 bases in between. The germline CDR1 and CDR2 sequences are SNHLY and FYNNEI. The CDR3 sequence is 14 residues long. The CDR3 protein is CASGGGLVTAEAFF. CDR3 sequence (DNA): TGTGCCAGCGGGGGAGGTCTCGTGACAGCTGAAGCTTTCTTT.

V usage is TRBV4-1 and J usage is TRBJ1-2; 7 nucleotides match TRBD1. This CDR3 is built from 16 residues. Trimming at V came to 0 bases and at J to 3 bases, leaving 7 bases not matched to a gene. Germline CDR1 reads MGHRA; CDR2 reads YSYEKL. This CDR3 is CASSQEGTDIYYGYTF. In DNA, the CDR3 is TGCGCCAGCAGCCAAGAGGGGACAGACATCTACTATGGCTACACCTTC.

The gene calls are TRBV2 and TRBJ1-2; D perhaps matches TRBD1 (5 bases). The germline gives CDR1 SNHLY, CDR2 FYNNEI. Trimming stripped 5 bases from V and 4 bases from J, with 14 bases between. The CDR3 contains 14 residues. In DNA form, the CDR3 reads TGTGCCAGCAGTCGGGGAGGGGATGGCTATGGCTACACCTTC. Protein sequence: CASSRGGDGYGYTF.

This clone was detected only once. The chain couples TRBV12-3 or TRBV12-4 to TRBJ1-6; TRBD1 might be the D (5 bases). The CDR3 sequence is 13 residues long. The V end lost 3 bases, the J end lost 10 bases, and 10 bases lay between the germline ends. For the CDR3, the DNA is TGTGCCAGCAGTTTTGGGGGGGGGTCACCCCTCCACTTT. Translation: CASSFGGGSPLHF.

V is TRBV18 and J is TRBJ1-5; 7 bases match TRBD1. The CDR3 spans 16 residues. Per the germline V gene, CDR1 is KGHSH and CDR2 is LQKENI. The ends lost 3 bases at V and 0 bases at J; junction bases unmatched: 5. The CDR3 DNA is TGTGCCAGCTCACCTTACGGACAGGATAGCAATCAGCCCCAGCATTTT. Amino acids: CASSPYGQDSNQPQHF.

The gene calls are TRBV5-1 and TRBJ2-7, with 7 bases matching TRBD1. Germline CDR1 and CDR2: SGHRS and YFSETQ. With 6 bases clipped from V and 3 bases from J, the junction kept 9 bases outside the gene matches. There are 14 residues in the CDR3. The CDR3 region has the DNA TGCGCCAGCAACCAAGGGGGCACCTTCTACGAGCAGTACTTC. Amino acids: CASNQGGTFYEQYF.

This clone was observed once. This rearrangement joins TRBV25-1 to TRBJ2-3, with 12 bases matching TRBD1. The CDR3 has 13 residues. The ends lost 8 bases at V and 5 bases at J; junction bases unmatched: 2. CDR1 MGHDK and CDR2 SYGVNS come from the germline V gene. For the CDR3, the DNA is TGTGCCAGCGGGACAGGGGGCGGAGATACGCAGTATTTT. Translation: CASGTGGGDTQYF.

V and J are TRBV2 and TRBJ1-1; 7 bases line up with TRBD1. The CDR3 loop spans 14 amino acids. The V gene end was trimmed by 4 bases and the J gene end by 1 base; junction bases not matched to a gene: 3. The germline V gene has CDR1 SNHLY and CDR2 FYNNEI. In DNA form, the CDR3 reads TGTGCCAGCAGTGTGGGACAGTGGAACACTGAAGCTTTCTTT. It encodes CASSVGQWNTEAFF.

The rearrangement uses TRBV19 and TRBJ1-2; TRBD1 aligns across 11 bases. The CDR3 loop spans 15 amino acids. V lost 5 bases, J lost 5 bases, and 7 bases stayed unmatched. The germline gives CDR1 LNHDA, CDR2 SQIVND (reference sequence). In DNA form, the CDR3 reads TGTGCCAGTAGTCTTGGACAGGGGGCAGGGTATGGCTACACCTTC. It is translated as CASSLGQGAGYGYTF.

The chain recombines TRBV28 with TRBJ2-2, with 9 bases aligning to TRBD2. Germline V lookup: CDR1 MDHEN, CDR2 SYDVKM. The V and J ends lost 3 bases and 7 bases, in that order; junction bases with no gene match: 6. The CDR3 sequence is 15 residues long. The DNA for the CDR3 is TGTGCCAGCAGTTTGCGGCGGGAGGGCCACGGGGAGCTGTTTTTT. Its protein is CASSLRREGHGELFF.

This CDR3 is CASVGRGDQPQHF. The CDR3 DNA sequence: TGTGCCAGTGTCGGGAGGGGCGACCAGCCCCAGCATTTT. V usage is TRBV2 and J usage is TRBJ1-5; maybe TRBD1 (5 bases). The V and J ends lost 9 bases and 7 bases respectively, with 16 bases between them. Germline lookup yields CDR1 SNHLY and CDR2 FYNNEI. The CDR3 consists of 13 residues.